The clone carrying this T cell receptor (beta chain) has a handful of counts. This sample is part of a study of blood T cell repertoires in COVID-19. Study context: Samples taken during acute and convalescent COVID-19 were collected in the United States, Italy and Spain. T cells, B-cell-depleted T cells, or PBMCs supplied cDNA or gDNA.

Trimming took off 5 bases at V and 0 bases at J, with 14 bases between the two ends. This CDR3 is 15 amino acids long. Germline loops: CDR1 MDHEN, CDR2 SYDVKM. The protocol was immunoSEQ multiplex PCR, while the TCRdb copy is restricted to in-frame clones and leaves out a portion. The data contain approximately 110,000 clones, 70% to 75% of them singletons. Followed over time, Seattle patients had been enrolled while infection was active. The gene calls are TRBV28 and TRBJ2-7; the D gene is possibly TRBD1 (6 bases). Sequencing was carried out using peripheral blood. This TCR was sampled from a man aged 80 or over with COVID-19, enrolled during active disease. In DNA form, the CDR3 reads TGTGCCAGCAGTACCGAACCGGGACACTCCTACGAGCAGTACTTC. Translation: CASSTEPGHSYEQYF. The variable domain in full, completed from reference TRBV28 and TRBJ2-7, reads DVKVTQSSRYLVKRTGEKVFLECVQDMDHENMFWYRQDPGLGLRLIYFSYDVKMKEKGDIPEGYSVSREKKERFSLILESASTNQTSMYLCASSTEPGHSYEQYFGPGTRLTVT.